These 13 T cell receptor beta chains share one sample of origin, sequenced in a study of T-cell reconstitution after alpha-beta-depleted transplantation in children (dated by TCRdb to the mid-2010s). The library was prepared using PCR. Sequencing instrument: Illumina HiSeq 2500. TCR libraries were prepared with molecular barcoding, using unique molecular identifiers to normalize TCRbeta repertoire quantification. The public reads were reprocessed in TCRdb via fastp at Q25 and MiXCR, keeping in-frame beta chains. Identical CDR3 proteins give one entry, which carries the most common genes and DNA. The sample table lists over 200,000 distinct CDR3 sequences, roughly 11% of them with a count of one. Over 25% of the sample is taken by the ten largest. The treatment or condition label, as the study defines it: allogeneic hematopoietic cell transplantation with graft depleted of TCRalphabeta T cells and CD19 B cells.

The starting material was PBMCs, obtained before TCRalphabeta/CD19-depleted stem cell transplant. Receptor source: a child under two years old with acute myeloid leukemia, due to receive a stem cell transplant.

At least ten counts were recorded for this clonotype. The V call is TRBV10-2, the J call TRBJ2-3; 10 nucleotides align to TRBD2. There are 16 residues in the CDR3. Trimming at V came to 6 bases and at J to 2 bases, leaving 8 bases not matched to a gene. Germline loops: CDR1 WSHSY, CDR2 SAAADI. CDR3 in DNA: TGCGCCAGCAGCCTCGGGACTAGCGAGTTCACAGATACGCAGTATTTT. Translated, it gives CASSLGTSEFTDTQYF.

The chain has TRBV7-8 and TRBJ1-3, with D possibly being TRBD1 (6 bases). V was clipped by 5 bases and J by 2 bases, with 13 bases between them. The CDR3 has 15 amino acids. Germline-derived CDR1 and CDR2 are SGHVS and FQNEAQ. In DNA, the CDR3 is TGTGCCAGCAGCCCGGGACAAGTCCCTGGAAACACCATATATTTT. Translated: CASSPGQVPGNTIYF.

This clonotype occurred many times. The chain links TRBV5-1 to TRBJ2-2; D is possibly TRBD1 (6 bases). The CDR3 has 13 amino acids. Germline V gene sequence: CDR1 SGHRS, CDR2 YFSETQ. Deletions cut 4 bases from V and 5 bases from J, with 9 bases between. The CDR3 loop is CASSQQGTGELFF. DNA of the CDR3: TGCGCCAGCAGCCAACAGGGTACCGGGGAGCTGTTTTTT.

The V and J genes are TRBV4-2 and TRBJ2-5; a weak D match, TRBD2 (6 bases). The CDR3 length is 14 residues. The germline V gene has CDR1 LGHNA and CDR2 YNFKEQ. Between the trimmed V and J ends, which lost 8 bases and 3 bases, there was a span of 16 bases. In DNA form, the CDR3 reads TGTGCCAGCGGCCCGAGGGACTCCAAAGAGACCCAGTACTTC. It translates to CASGPRDSKETQYF.

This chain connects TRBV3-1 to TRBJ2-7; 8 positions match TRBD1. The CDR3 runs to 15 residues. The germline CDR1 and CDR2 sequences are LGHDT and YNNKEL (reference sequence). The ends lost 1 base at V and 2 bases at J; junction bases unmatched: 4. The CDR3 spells CASSQGGTGPYEQYF. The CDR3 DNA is TGTGCCAGCAGCCAAGGGGGGACAGGCCCCTACGAGCAGTACTTC.

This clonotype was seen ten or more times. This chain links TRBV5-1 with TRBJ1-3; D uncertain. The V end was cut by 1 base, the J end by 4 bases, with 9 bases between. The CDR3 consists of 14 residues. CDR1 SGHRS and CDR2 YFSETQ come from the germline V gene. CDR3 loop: CASSLSGGGNTIYF. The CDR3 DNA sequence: TGCGCCAGCAGCTTGTCTGGAGGAGGAAACACCATATATTTT.

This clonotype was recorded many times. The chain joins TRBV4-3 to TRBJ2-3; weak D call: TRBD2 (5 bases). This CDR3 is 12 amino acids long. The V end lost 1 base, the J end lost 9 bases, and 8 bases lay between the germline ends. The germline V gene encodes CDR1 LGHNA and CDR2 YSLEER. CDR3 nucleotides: TGCGCCAGCAGCCAAGGCGGAGGCACGCAGTATTTT. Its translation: CASSQGGGTQYF.

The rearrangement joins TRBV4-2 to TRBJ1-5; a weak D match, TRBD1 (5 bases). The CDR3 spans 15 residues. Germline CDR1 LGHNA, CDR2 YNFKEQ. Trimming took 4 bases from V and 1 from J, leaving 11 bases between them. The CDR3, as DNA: TGTGCCAGCAGCCCCGCGGGGCAGAGCAATCAGCCCCAGCATTTT. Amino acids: CASSPAGQSNQPQHF.

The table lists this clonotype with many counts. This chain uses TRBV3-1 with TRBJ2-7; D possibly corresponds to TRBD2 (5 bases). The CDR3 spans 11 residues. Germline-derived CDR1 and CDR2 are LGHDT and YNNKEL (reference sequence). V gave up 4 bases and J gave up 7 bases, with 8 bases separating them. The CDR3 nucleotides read TGTGCCAGCAGCCGAGGAGGAGAGCAGTACTTC. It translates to CASSRGGEQYF.

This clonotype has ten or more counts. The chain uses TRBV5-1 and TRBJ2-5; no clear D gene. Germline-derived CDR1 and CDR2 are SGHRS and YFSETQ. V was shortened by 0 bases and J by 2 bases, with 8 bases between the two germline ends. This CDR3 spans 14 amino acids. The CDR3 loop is CASSLDPLQETQYF. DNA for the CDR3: TGCGCCAGCAGCTTGGATCCTCTACAAGAGACCCAGTACTTC.

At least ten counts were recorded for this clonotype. CDR3 DNA: TGTGCCAGCAGCTTAAAGGATGAGCAGTTCTTC. Translated: CASSLKDEQFF. This sequence joins TRBV7-6 and TRBJ2-1; D is unclear. The length of the CDR3 is 11 residues. Germline V gives CDR1 SGHVS, CDR2 FNYEAQ. Trimming shortened V by 2 bases and J by 8 bases, and 4 bases separated the two germline ends.

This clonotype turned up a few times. The DNA of the CDR3 is TGTGCCAGCAGTTGGCGACAGGGGGCCAAAAACATTCAGTACTTC. Its protein product is CASSWRQGAKNIQYF. This chain links TRBV28 with TRBJ2-4, with 8 bases identical to TRBD1. In germline, CDR1 is MDHEN, CDR2 SYDVKM. The CDR3 length is 15 residues. V gave up 4 bases and J gave up 1 base; unmatched junction bases: 3.

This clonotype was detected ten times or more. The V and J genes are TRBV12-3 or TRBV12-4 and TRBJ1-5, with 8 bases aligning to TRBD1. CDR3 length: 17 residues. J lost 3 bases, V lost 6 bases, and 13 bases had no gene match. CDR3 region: CASRPSSGTGINQPQHF. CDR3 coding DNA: TGTGCCAGCAGACCAAGCTCCGGGACAGGAATCAATCAGCCCCAGCATTTT.